The clone carrying this T cell receptor beta chain was seen many times. The target antigen is unknown. The CDR3 covers 17 residues. V was shortened by 4 bases and J by 7 bases, with 21 bases between the two germline ends. This record belongs to a study of early T cells in non-severe SARS-CoV-2 infection. Study-wide background: Chains were unpaired, as sequencing was done on bulk RNA from unsorted whole blood. Study-wide results and caveats: Private and CD4 specificities were missed by VDJdb matching, which favored anti-spike CD8 responses.

Attachment of unique molecular identifiers was made to individual cDNA molecules. Via MiXCR, TCRdb re-called the 5' RACE reads, giving one row per CDR3 protein. The data show about 33,000 distinct CDR3 sequences, less than 6% seen once. This sequence originates from an adult who was a healthcare worker with PCR-confirmed SARS-CoV-2 infection or an uninfected control (not recorded which). The sequencing sample was made of whole blood. V usage is TRBV5-3 and J usage is TRBJ1-6, with a tentative D call TRBD1 (5 bases). TRBV5-3 is marked as an open reading frame, function uncertain. CDR3 sequence: CARSKIMGEEGNSPLHF. The CDR3 bases are TGTGCCAGAAGCAAAATAATGGGGGAAGAAGGGAATTCACCCCTCCACTTT.